A selection of T cell receptor beta chains follows, all from one sample in a study of blood T cell repertoires in COVID-19. Using immunoSEQ multiplex PCR, the repertoire was profiled, and TCRdb retains in-frame clones only, with some absent. The repertoire holds about 300,000 clones, with about 91% as singletons. Specimen: peripheral blood. The receptors come from a woman in her 30s who had recovered from COVID-19. Each CDR3 is given with its conserved first and last residue.

v_call	j_call	cdr3_aa
TRBV30	TRBJ2-1	CAWTVSSGPGWNEQFF
TRBV4-2	TRBJ1-4	CASSQDVANEKLFF
TRBV11-2	TRBJ2-7	CASSHWTSGTYEQYF
TRBV9	TRBJ1-5	CASSDTGAKEPQHF
TRBV7-2	TRBJ2-7	CASSLRLTSGGQSSYEQYF
TRBV3-1/TRBV3-2	TRBJ2-5	CASSQGRQGPQETQYF
TRBV6-1	TRBJ2-7	CASSEGGVSGEQYF
TRBV6-5	TRBJ1-6	CASRQDLSPLHF
TRBV18	TRBJ2-3	CASSPLGAGVGTDTQYF
TRBV2	TRBJ2-7	CASRGTSSYEQYF
TRBV4-1	TRBJ2-2	CASSPAIPLGGELFF
TRBV7-2	TRBJ2-7	CASSLARGLAESELAYEQYF
TRBV19	TRBJ1-5	CASSKQDGSNQPQHF
TRBV28	TRBJ1-1	CASSPKTGYNTEAFF
TRBV5-1	TRBJ2-7	CASSLGSSGGWYEQYF
TRBV6-6	TRBJ2-7	CASSYTRRAYEQYF
TRBV5-1	TRBJ2-7	CASSLASRGALNYEQYF
TRBV30	TRBJ1-3	CAWNQNGGGVGNTIYF
TRBV6-5	TRBJ2-7	CASSTGTGGVNEQYF
TRBV7-9	TRBJ1-3	CASSPPDRGDGNTIYF
TRBV20-1	TRBJ2-3	CSASGSAGFLTDTQYF
TRBV11-3	TRBJ2-2	CASSERGYTGELFF
TRBV4-3	TRBJ2-1	CASSQELASGYNEQFF
TRBV2	TRBJ1-3	CASSGESGPGNTIYF
TRBV15	TRBJ2-5	CATSSHRGLGETQYF
TRBV7-9	TRBJ1-6	CASSSGQGSSPLHF
TRBV5-4	TRBJ1-4	CASSLPGVGSEKLFF
TRBV7-9	TRBJ2-2	CASSLGIGDTGELFF
TRBV5-5	TRBJ1-2	CASSPQGFGYTF
TRBV9	TRBJ2-3	CASSVGASTDTQYF
TRBV5-1	TRBJ2-5	CASSLGGGQETQYF
TRBV7-2	TRBJ2-1	CASSRRLAGTYNEQFF
TRBV11-2	TRBJ2-7	CASSSIAGGPYEQYF
TRBV6-2/TRBV6-3	TRBJ2-2	CASSYSQRGVTGELFF
TRBV6-2/TRBV6-3	TRBJ2-3	CASSSAGDTDTQYF
TRBV19	TRBJ2-2	CASSKLTSNTGELFF
TRBV24-1	TRBJ1-3	CATSDYIGNTIYF